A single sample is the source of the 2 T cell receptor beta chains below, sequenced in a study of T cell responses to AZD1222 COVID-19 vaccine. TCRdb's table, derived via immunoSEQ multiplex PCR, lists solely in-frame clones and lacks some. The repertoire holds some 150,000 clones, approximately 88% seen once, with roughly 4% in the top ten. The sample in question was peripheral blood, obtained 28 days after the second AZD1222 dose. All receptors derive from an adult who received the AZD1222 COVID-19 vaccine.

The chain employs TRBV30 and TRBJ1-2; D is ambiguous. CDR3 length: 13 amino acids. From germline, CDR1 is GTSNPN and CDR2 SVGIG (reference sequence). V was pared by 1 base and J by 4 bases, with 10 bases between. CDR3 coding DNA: TGTGCCTGGAGTGAACAGACCCTCTATGGCTACACCTTC. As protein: CAWSEQTLYGYTF.

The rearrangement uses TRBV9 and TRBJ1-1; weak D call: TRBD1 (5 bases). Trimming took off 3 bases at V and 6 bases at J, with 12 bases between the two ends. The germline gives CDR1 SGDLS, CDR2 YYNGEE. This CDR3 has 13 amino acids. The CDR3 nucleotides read TGTGCCAGCAGCGGGGACGGGTATGCTGAAGCTTTCTTT. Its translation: CASSGDGYAEAFF.